This T cell receptor (beta chain) was sequenced in a study of control samples from healthy donors and cancer patients. The method was immunoSEQ multiplex PCR; TCRdb's version includes in-frame clones alone and lacks a portion of them. The sample lists about 140,000 clones; about 90% were seen once. CDR3 size: 14 residues. The V gene's germline CDR1 is SGDLS and CDR2 YYNGEE. The germline V and J ends were trimmed by 0 bases and 1 base, with 7 bases remaining between them. The J gene is TRBJ1-1, the V gene TRBV9, with D perhaps matching TRBD1 (5 bases). The material sequenced was blood. The origin of this receptor is a young man in good health. The CDR3: CASSVGQQNTEAFF. In DNA form, the CDR3 reads TGTGCCAGCAGCGTAGGACAGCAGAACACTGAAGCTTTCTTT.